This entry is about one T cell receptor beta chain. The antigen remains undetermined. The data are from a study of T cell responses to AZD1222 COVID-19 vaccine. Germline V gene data show CDR1 as KGHSH and CDR2 as LQKENI. Trimming took 5 bases from V and 5 from J; bases not matched to a gene: 8. The CDR3 has 15 amino acids. Whole-study findings and limits: Regions 160-218 and 743-854 dominated among vaccine-associated CD4 TCRs spanning spike. Mostly white British, mostly female donors; authors suggested clonal diversity may be underestimated.

The method was immunoSEQ multiplex PCR; TCRdb's version includes in-frame clones alone and lacks a portion of them. The sample contains about 140,000 clones, roughly nine tenths of which appear only once. Sample: peripheral blood, taken on day 0 of AZD1222 vaccination. The source is an adult in good health. This chain connects TRBV18 to TRBJ2-2, with 7 bases that match TRBD1. This CDR3 is CASSEGTVRTGELFF. Here the CDR3 DNA reads TGTGCCAGCTCAGAAGGGACAGTAAGGACCGGGGAGCTGTTTTTT.